Listed below are T cell receptor beta chains from one sample, sequenced in a study of cytomegalovirus exposure and HLA in healthy donors. The table came from immunoSEQ multiplex PCR; TCRdb's copy has only in-frame clones and leaves some out. The table has approximately 150,000 clones, approximately 72% seen once. The sample was PBMCs. Receptors originate from a human donor in good health. Each CDR3 is given with its conserved first and last residue. D genes are given only for firm matches. Size is omitted from some rows. Given values are once, few, many or a class for expanded clones.

clone size,V gene,J gene,D gene,CDR3 protein,CDR3 DNA
-,TRBV7-9,TRBJ2-5,-,CASSLTVSETQYF,TGTGCCAGCAGCCTGACTGTATCGGAGACCCAGTACTTC
-,TRBV4-1,TRBJ2-1,TRBD2,CASSQGGASRGGLNEQFF,TGCGCCAGCAGCCAAGGAGGGGCTAGCCGGGGGGGCCTCAATGAGCAGTTCTTC
-,TRBV14,TRBJ1-2,-,CASSHTPRVNYGYTF,TGTGCCAGCAGCCATACCCCCCGGGTCAACTATGGCTACACCTTC
-,TRBV18,TRBJ1-2,TRBD1,CASSPTGDYGYTF,TGTGCCAGCTCGCCGACAGGGGACTATGGCTACACCTTC
-,TRBV7-3,TRBJ2-1,-,CASSPPGEDEQFF,TGTGCCAGCAGCCCCCCCGGGGAAGATGAGCAGTTCTTC
-,TRBV5-5,TRBJ1-2,TRBD1,CASSRTGDGYGYTF,TGTGCCAGCAGCCGGACAGGGGACGGCTATGGCTACACCTTC
few,TRBV11-2,TRBJ2-2,TRBD2,CASRPAGVTSGELFF,TGTGCCAGCAGGCCAGCGGGGGTGACAAGCGGGGAGCTGTTTTTT
-,TRBV7-2,TRBJ1-6,-,CASSLARGSLHF,TGTGCCAGCAGCTTAGCTAGGGGGTCCCTCCACTTT
-,TRBV5-4,TRBJ1-2,-,CASSEFGTSNYGYTF,TGTGCCAGCAGTGAGTTCGGGACATCAAACTATGGCTACACCTTC
-,TRBV19,TRBJ1-2,-,CASNRFREGGDGYTF,TGTGCCAGTAATCGTTTCAGGGAAGGGGGAGATGGCTACACCTTC
-,TRBV29-1,TRBJ2-7,-,CSVEPQGEVGYEQYF,TGCAGCGTTGAACCTCAGGGGGAGGTAGGGTACGAGCAGTACTTC
-,TRBV7-9,TRBJ1-1,TRBD1,CASSSPFKGADTEAFF,TGTGCCAGCAGCTCTCCCTTTAAGGGGGCGGACACTGAAGCTTTCTTT
-,TRBV7-2,TRBJ2-7,-,CASRAIGAGTGEQYF,TGTGCCAGCAGAGCAATAGGGGCAGGGACTGGCGAGCAGTACTTC
-,TRBV5-6,TRBJ1-1,-,CASSLEQNTEAFF,TGTGCCAGCAGCTTGGAACAGAACACTGAAGCTTTCTTT
-,TRBV2,TRBJ2-1,-,CASSEAGEGEQFF,TGTGCCAGCAGTGAGGCAGGGGAGGGTGAGCAGTTCTTC
-,TRBV5-1,TRBJ2-1,TRBD2,CASSPGGGDSYNEQFF,TGCGCCAGCAGCCCTGGGGGGGGAGACTCCTACAATGAGCAGTTCTTC
-,TRBV20-1,TRBJ2-5,-,CSGDSTGTQYF,TGCAGTGGGGACTCAACCGGGACCCAGTACTTC
-,TRBV5-4,TRBJ2-3,TRBD2,CASSLTSGGPPTDTQYF,TGTGCCAGCAGCCTGACTAGCGGGGGGCCGCCCACAGATACGCAGTATTTT
once,TRBV18,TRBJ2-1,TRBD2,CASSQTSGGYNEQFF,TGTGCCAGCTCCCAAACTAGCGGCGGTTACAATGAGCAGTTCTTC
few,TRBV7-9,TRBJ1-4,TRBD1,CASSHLPGQGVEKLFF,TGTGCCAGCAGCCATCTACCGGGACAGGGGGTTGAAAAACTGTTTTTT
-,TRBV5-6,TRBJ1-2,-,CASSLGRVGYTF,TGTGCCAGCAGCTTGGGACGGGTAGGCTACACCTTC
-,TRBV28,TRBJ2-5,-,CASSLQDYQETQYF,TGTGCCAGCAGTTTGCAGGACTACCAAGAGACCCAGTACTTC
-,TRBV5-3,TRBJ1-4,-,CARSIGQPIGKKLFF,TGTGCCAGAAGCATAGGACAGCCTATAGGTAAAAAACTGTTTTTT
-,TRBV25-1,TRBJ2-1,-,CASSESVQYNEQFF,TGTGCCAGCAGTGAATCTGTACAGTACAATGAGCAGTTCTTC
-,TRBV15,TRBJ1-2,-,CATSPPDTVSNYGYTF,TGTGCCACCAGCCCCCCGGACACAGTGTCTAACTATGGCTACACCTTC
-,TRBV11-2,TRBJ2-7,-,CASSLGLRGRPPSYEQYF,TGTGCCAGCAGCTTGGGGCTCCGAGGCAGGCCACCTTCCTACGAGCAGTACTTC